This T cell receptor (beta chain) was identified in a study of T cells in Graves' hyperthyroidism and ophthalmopathy. Diagnosis rested on symptoms, serum thyroxine and TRAb, thyroid ultrasound, and orbital computed tomography. V was trimmed by 2 bases and J by 1 base, leaving 11 bases between them. The CDR3 has 14 amino acids. From germline, CDR1 is DFQATT and CDR2 SNEGSKA (reference sequence). Regions amplified from RNA transcripts were the TCR beta CDR3 regions. HTBI primers drove first-round RT-PCR of the TCR CDR3. Using its own MiXCR run on the multiplex PCR reads, TCRdb lists one record per CDR3 protein. The sample lists approximately 300,000 distinct CDR3 sequences, 16% occurring once.

The chain uses TRBV20-1 and TRBJ1-1; D unresolved. Specimen: blood. This clonotype was obtained from a man under 40 with Graves' hyperthyroidism. The CDR3 here is CSARPALPNTEAFF. The CDR3 bases are TGCAGTGCTAGACCTGCCTTACCGAACACTGAAGCTTTCTTT.